This T cell receptor (beta chain) comes out of a study of Tregs in tolerant kidney transplant recipients. Profiling relied on immunoSEQ multiplex PCR, and the TCRdb table lists in-frame clones only, not all of them. This sample has fewer than 80,000 clones, with 98% found just once. V was cut by 5 bases and J by 12 bases, with 21 bases left in between. The CDR3 sequence is 14 residues long. The germline V gene encodes CDR1 MNHEY and CDR2 SMNVEV (reference sequence). Sequenced material: CD4+ T cells from blood, taken before the transplant. This chain links TRBV27 with TRBJ2-3; possible D gene TRBD2, 6 bases. The receptor comes from a human donor who received a combined kidney and bone marrow transplant. DNA of the CDR3: TGTGCCAGCAGTACCACCCGTTTGGCGGGGCCCCAGTATTTT. This codes for CASSTTRLAGPQYF.